The source of this T cell receptor beta chain is a study of blood T cell repertoires in COVID-19. Whole-study context: PBMCs, B-cell-depleted T cells, or T cells provided the cDNA or gDNA that made up the material.

There are 12 residues in the CDR3. V lost 2 bases to trimming and J lost 4 bases, with 3 bases between them. Germline-derived CDR1 and CDR2 are SGHNT and YYREEE (reference sequence). Symptom resolution, clearance, or two negative PCRs marked donors in Cohort 3 as recovered. The table came from immunoSEQ multiplex PCR; TCRdb's copy has only in-frame clones and leaves some out. This table holds approximately 320,000 clones, more than 75% found once. The V and J genes are TRBV5-4 and TRBJ2-2, with D unresolved. The receptor was derived from a man aged 60 to 75 who had recovered from COVID-19. The source material was PBMCs or T cells enriched from blood (not recorded which). CDR3 sequence: CASSFGTGELFF. CDR3 bases: TGTGCCAGCAGCTTCGGCACCGGGGAGCTGTTTTTT. Full variable domain (remainder filled in from reference TRBV5-4 and TRBJ2-2): ETGVTQSPTHLIKTRGQQVTLRCSSQSGHNTVSWYQQALGQGPQFIFQYYREEENGRGNFPPRFSGLQFPNYSSELNVNALELDDSALYLCASSFGTGELFFGEGSRLTVL.